The next 29 T cell receptor beta chains were all read from a single sample in a study of blood T cell repertoires in COVID-19. Clones were sequenced by immunoSEQ multiplex PCR, and TCRdb holds only the in-frame ones, with some missing. The sample has some 81,000 clones; around 91% are singletons. Material: peripheral blood. The receptors originated from a woman aged 45-60 years in a cohort sampled during active COVID-19.

The chain links TRBV28 to TRBJ2-2; TRBD2 aligns across 8 bases. This CDR3 contains 15 residues. After removal of 10 bases from V and 3 bases from J, the junction contained 10 bases not matched to a gene. Looked up from germline, CDR1 is MDHEN and CDR2 is SYDVKM. This chain's CDR3 is CATSSAGGYTGELFF. The DNA for the CDR3 is TGTGCCACCTCGTCCGCGGGAGGTTACACCGGGGAGCTGTTTTTT.

This sequence joins TRBV6-5 and TRBJ1-5; 8 bases match TRBD1. Losses at the gene ends were 6 bases for V and 5 bases for J; bases not matched to a gene: 6. CDR1 is MNHEY and CDR2 is SVGAGI in the germline V gene. The CDR3 is 14 amino acids. This CDR3 is CASSLGQAYQPQHF. CDR3 DNA sequence: TGTGCCAGCAGCCTGGGACAGGCCTATCAGCCCCAGCATTTT.

The CDR3, as DNA: TGTGCCAGCAGCCAGGGGGGGACCGGGGAGCTGTTTTTT. Its translation is CASSQGGTGELFF. The chain recombines TRBV3-1 (or the pseudogene TRBV3-2) with TRBJ2-2; 7 bases are a match to TRBD2. The CDR3 sequence is 13 residues long. Germline assignment: CDR1 LGHDT and CDR2 YNNKEL (reference sequence). The V and J ends lost 3 bases and 5 bases, in that order; junction bases with no gene match: 0.

V and J are TRBV11-2 and TRBJ2-5, with D possibly being TRBD2 (5 bases). With 6 bases removed from V and 10 bases from J, the gap between germline ends came to 12 bases. The germline gives CDR1 SGHAT, CDR2 FQNNGV. The CDR3 extends over 11 amino acids. CDR3 sequence: CASSSVGDQYF. CDR3 nucleotides: TGTGCCAGCAGTTCCGTCGGGGACCAGTACTTC. Using reference TRBV11-2 and TRBJ2-5 for the parts outside the CDR3, the full variable domain is EAGVAQSPRYKIIEKRQSVAFWCNPISGHATLYWYQQILGQGPKLLIQFQNNGVVDDSQLPKDRFSAERLKGVDSTLKIQPAKLEDSAVYLCASSSVGDQYFGPGTRLLVL.

The chain recombines TRBV19 with TRBJ2-7; 10 nucleotides line up with TRBD1. CDR1 LNHDA and CDR2 SQIVND come from the germline V gene (reference sequence). The CDR3 runs 16 residues. Losses at the gene ends were 1 base for V and 6 bases for J; bases not matched to a gene: 9. As DNA, the CDR3 is TGTGCCAGTAGTATAGGATTGGGACAGGGGCAACGCGAGCAGTACTTC. Its protein is CASSIGLGQGQREQYF.

The chain combines TRBV10-3 with TRBJ2-1; a weak D match, TRBD2 (6 bases). With 2 bases removed from V and 8 bases from J, the gap between germline ends came to 13 bases. Germline V CDR1 and CDR2: ENHRY, SYGVKD. The CDR3 spans 14 residues. DNA of the CDR3: TGTGCCATCAGTGAGAAAGTAACGGGAGATGAGCAGTTCTTC. The encoded protein is CAISEKVTGDEQFF.

V gene TRBV9 combines with J gene TRBJ1-4; D unclear. The length of the CDR3 is 16 residues. V was trimmed by 0 bases and J by 8 bases, leaving 17 bases between them. The germline V gene has CDR1 SGDLS and CDR2 YYNGEE. The CDR3 DNA reads TGTGCCAGCAGCGTAGGGTCCTCGGGTCCGTGGGAAAAACTGTTTTTT. Translation: CASSVGSSGPWEKLFF.

The chain recombines TRBV21-1 with TRBJ2-7; TRBD2 was called by the table and not checked on the DNA. TRBV21-1 constitutes a pseudogene. There are 15 residues in the CDR3. The CDR3 DNA is TGTGCCAGCAGCAAAGTGGTACCTATCTCCTACGAGCAGTACTTC. Translating it yields CASSKVVPISYEQYF.

Only one count was recorded for this clone. This chain joins TRBV5-4 and TRBJ2-1; 9 bases map to TRBD1. The CDR3 runs 15 residues. With 4 bases clipped from V and 4 bases from J, the junction kept 6 bases outside the gene matches. The germline gives CDR1 SGHNT, CDR2 YYREEE (reference sequence). CDR3 sequence: CASSHRDRVYNEQFF. The CDR3 DNA sequence: TGTGCCAGCAGCCATCGGGACAGGGTTTACAATGAGCAGTTCTTC.

The chain recombines TRBV28 with TRBJ2-7; 9 bases agree with TRBD2. CDR1 is MDHEN and CDR2 is SYDVKM in the germline V gene. The V segment lost 4 bases and the J segment 2 bases; nucleotides outside the gene matches: 3. The CDR3 covers 14 residues. DNA for the CDR3: TGTGCCAGCAGTTATGCTAGCGGGGCCTACGAGCAGTACTTC. Protein: CASSYASGAYEQYF.

This chain links TRBV5-5 with TRBJ2-1; D is perhaps TRBD1 (5 bases). This CDR3 spans 15 amino acids. Germline lookup yields CDR1 SGHKS and CDR2 YYEKEE (reference sequence). Trimming removed 0 bases from V and 1 base from J, with 8 bases in between. In nucleotides, the CDR3 is TGTGCCAGCAGCTTGGACAGGCCATCCTACAATGAGCAGTTCTTC. As protein: CASSLDRPSYNEQFF.

The chain couples TRBV18 to TRBJ2-1; a possible D gene is TRBD2 (5 bases). This CDR3 has 14 amino acids. V was clipped by 0 bases and J by 9 bases, with 12 bases between them. Germline V gene data show CDR1 as KGHSH and CDR2 as LQKENI. The CDR3 sequence: CASSPPFPGIEQFF. The CDR3 nucleotides read TGTGCCAGCTCACCACCATTCCCGGGGATTGAGCAGTTCTTC.

The chain is built from TRBV2 and TRBJ2-5; 11 bases are shared with TRBD2. Germline lookup yields CDR1 SNHLY and CDR2 FYNNEI. V was pared by 6 bases and J by 1 base, with 13 bases of the junction left unmatched. The CDR3 runs 18 residues. This chain's CDR3 is CASRVQPGLAVIQETQYF. Written as DNA, the CDR3 is TGTGCCAGCAGGGTTCAACCGGGACTAGCGGTAATCCAAGAGACCCAGTACTTC. The full variable domain, rest sourced from reference TRBV2 and TRBJ2-5, is EPEVTQTPSHQVTQMGQEVILRCVPISNHLYFYWYRQILGQKVEFLVSFYNNEISEKSEIFDDQFSVERPDGSNFTLKIRSTKLEDSAMYFCASRVQPGLAVIQETQYFGPGTRLLVL.

This clone occurred a few times. This rearrangement joins TRBV12-3 or TRBV12-4 to TRBJ1-2; no firm D call. CDR3 length: 12 amino acids. Trimming cost V 5 bases and J 8 bases, with 12 bases left between them. The CDR3 nucleotides read TGTGCCAGCAGTCCCTCCGGGGAAGGCTACACCTTC. This codes for CASSPSGEGYTF.

This clone was picked up a small number of times. The V call is TRBV5-1, the J call TRBJ2-2, with 11 bases fitting TRBD2. Trimming removed 5 bases from V and 3 bases from J; junction bases left unmatched: 3. This CDR3 has 15 amino acids. Germline-derived CDR1 and CDR2 are SGHRS and YFSETQ. The DNA of the CDR3 is TGCGCCAGCAGGATGGGACTAGCGGACACCGGGGAGCTGTTTTTT. Translated, it gives CASRMGLADTGELFF. Filled out from reference TRBV5-1 and TRBJ2-2, the complete variable domain reads KAGVTQTPRYLIKTRGQQVTLSCSPISGHRSVSWYQQTPGQGLQFLFEYFSETQRNKGNFPGRFSGRQFSNSRSEMNVSTLELGDSALYLCASRMGLADTGELFFGEGSRLTVL.

V usage is TRBV29-1 and J usage is TRBJ1-5; TRBD1 matches at 7 bases. The CDR3 runs to 12 residues. Trimming removed 6 bases from V and 4 bases from J; junction bases left unmatched: 3. CDR1 and CDR2 (germline): SQVTM, ANQGSEA. CDR3 in amino acids: CSVRDSNQPQHF. The CDR3 DNA is TGCAGCGTGAGGGACAGTAATCAGCCCCAGCATTTT.

The chain recombines TRBV10-3 with TRBJ2-1; weak D call: TRBD1 (6 bases). CDR3 length equals 12 residues. Germline V gives CDR1 ENHRY, CDR2 SYGVKD. V shed 3 bases and J shed 10 bases, with 10 bases lying between them. CDR3 sequence reads: CAISDRGTEQFF. The CDR3 DNA is TGTGCCATCAGTGATAGGGGGACAGAGCAGTTCTTC.

The chain joins TRBV28 to TRBJ1-2; TRBD1 matches at 9 bases. The ends lost 5 bases at V and 5 bases at J; junction bases unmatched: 6. CDR3 length: 14 amino acids. Germline lookup yields CDR1 MDHEN and CDR2 SYDVKM. The CDR3: CASSPGQGWYGYTF. The CDR3 coding sequence is TGTGCCAGCAGTCCGGGACAGGGTTGGTATGGCTACACCTTC.

The chain recombines TRBV7-9 with TRBJ2-1, with D maybe TRBD1 (7 bases). The CDR3 spans 15 residues. The V gene lost 5 bases and the J gene lost 0 bases, with 11 bases spanning the gap. The germline V gene has CDR1 SEHNR and CDR2 FQNEAQ (reference sequence). CDR3 in amino acids: CASSPQGGSYNEQFF. The CDR3 region has the DNA TGTGCCAGCAGCCCCCAGGGGGGCTCCTACAATGAGCAGTTCTTC.

CDR3 nucleotides: TGTGCCAGCAGCTCGGGTACTAGCGGGAGGCGGGTAGATACGCAGTATTTT. It encodes CASSSGTSGRRVDTQYF. The chain is built from TRBV7-9 and TRBJ2-3; 12 nucleotides line up with TRBD2. Germline V lookup: CDR1 SEHNR, CDR2 FQNEAQ (reference sequence). The CDR3 is made up of 17 amino acids. J was trimmed by 5 bases and V by 4 bases; bases with no gene match: 10.

This chain uses TRBV5-1 with TRBJ2-1; TRBD2 agrees at 11 bases. V lost 3 bases, J lost 7 bases, and 9 bases stayed unmatched. The CDR3 sequence is 16 residues long. Germline CDR1 and CDR2: SGHRS and YFSETQ. As DNA, the CDR3 is TGCGCCAGCAGCTCATTAGCGGGAGGGCCGGGGAATGAGCAGTTCTTC. This codes for CASSSLAGGPGNEQFF. The full variable domain, its missing parts supplied by reference TRBV5-1 and TRBJ2-1, is KAGVTQTPRYLIKTRGQQVTLSCSPISGHRSVSWYQQTPGQGLQFLFEYFSETQRNKGNFPGRFSGRQFSNSRSEMNVSTLELGDSALYLCASSSLAGGPGNEQFFGPGTRLTVL.

The rearrangement uses TRBV7-9 and TRBJ2-3; D remains unclear. The CDR3 has 11 residues. The germline gives CDR1 SEHNR, CDR2 FQNEAQ (reference sequence). The V end was cut by 7 bases, the J end by 3 bases, with 5 bases between. The CDR3 nucleotides read TGTGCCAGCACCCAGACAGATACGCAGTATTTT. It encodes CASTQTDTQYF.

This chain uses TRBV11-1 with TRBJ2-2, with TRBD2 matching 13 bases. The CDR3 sequence is 15 residues long. Germline V gene lookup returns CDR1 SGHAT and CDR2 FQDESV (reference sequence). Unmatched junction bases numbered 4, after V lost 4 bases and J lost 8 bases. CDR3 residues: CASSSRTSGSGELFF. DNA of the CDR3: TGTGCCAGCAGCTCCCGGACTAGCGGGAGTGGGGAGCTGTTTTTT.

This clone was picked up one time. The V call is TRBV11-2, the J call TRBJ1-2; tentative D call: TRBD1 (6 bases). Trimming pared 5 bases from V and 1 base from J, leaving 8 bases between. CDR1 and CDR2 (germline): SGHAT, FQNNGV. The length of the CDR3 is 13 residues. CDR3 sequence reads: CASSGQYNYGYTF. As DNA, the CDR3 is TGTGCCAGCAGCGGACAGTATAACTATGGCTACACCTTC.

V usage is TRBV5-1 and J usage is TRBJ2-1; weak D call: TRBD2 (5 bases). Germline V gene lookup returns CDR1 SGHRS and CDR2 YFSETQ. The CDR3 is 16 residues long. V was clipped by 6 bases and J by 5 bases, with 21 bases between them. The CDR3 nucleotides read TGCGCCAGCACTAACCGTCTCGAGCGGAGTAACAATGAGCAGTTCTTC. Amino acid sequence: CASTNRLERSNNEQFF.

The genes are TRBV27 and TRBJ2-7; perhaps TRBD2 as D (5 bases). The germline V gene encodes CDR1 MNHEY and CDR2 SMNVEV (reference sequence). The V gene lost 6 bases and the J gene lost 3 bases, with 15 bases spanning the gap. The CDR3 extends over 14 amino acids. CDR3 sequence (DNA): TGTGCCAGCAGCCCCCGGGAAATGGGCTACGAGCAGTACTTC. Translated, it gives CASSPREMGYEQYF.

V is TRBV12-3 or TRBV12-4 and J is TRBJ1-5; D unresolved. V shed 2 bases and J shed 6 bases, with 8 bases lying between them. The CDR3 has 13 amino acids. The DNA for the CDR3 is TGTGCCAGCAGTTTAACCGGAGGTCAGCCCCAGCATTTT. It specifies CASSLTGGQPQHF.

The V call is TRBV10-1, the J call TRBJ1-1, with D possibly matching TRBD1 (6 bases). Germline CDR1 reads WNHNN; CDR2 reads SYGVQD (reference sequence). The CDR3 extends over 13 amino acids. Trimming shortened V by 6 bases and J by 5 bases, and 13 bases separated the two germline ends. The CDR3, as DNA: TGCGCCAGCAGCCCCACAGGGTATACTGAAGCTTTCTTT. Its protein is CASSPTGYTEAFF.

This chain joins TRBV20-1 and TRBJ1-5, with D perhaps TRBD1 (5 bases). CDR1 DFQATT and CDR2 SNEGSKA come from the germline V gene (reference sequence). Trimming took 3 bases from V and 6 from J, leaving 12 bases between them. This CDR3 is built from 13 residues. The CDR3 loop is CSASRQFGQPQHF. In nucleotides, the CDR3 is TGCAGTGCTAGTAGACAGTTTGGTCAGCCCCAGCATTTT.